The present T cell receptor (beta chain) was sequenced within a study of blood T cell repertoires in COVID-19. Study-wide background: Sample material is recorded as cDNA or gDNA derived from T cells, B-cell-depleted T cells, or PBMCs.

The assay was immunoSEQ multiplex PCR, and TCRdb's table has in-frame clones only and misses some. The table includes 6,000 to 8,000 clones, roughly four fifths detected once. Trimming stripped 0 bases from V and 3 bases from J, with 9 bases between. The length of the CDR3 is 14 residues. CDR1 and CDR2 (germline): SGDLS, YYNGEE. This sequence joins TRBV9 and TRBJ1-1; no firm D call. The clonotype comes from a human donor in a cohort sampled during active COVID-19. Sequencing input: peripheral blood. The CDR3 DNA reads TGTGCCAGCAGCGTAGTCCCTGGAGACACTGAAGCTTTCTTT. This encodes CASSVVPGDTEAFF.